The count of the clone carrying this T cell receptor beta chain is one. This record comes from a study of shared clonotypes between healthy human individuals. Trimming shortened V by 3 bases and J by 6 bases, and 6 bases separated the two germline ends. Germline V gives CDR1 MNHNS, CDR2 SASEGT. The CDR3 runs 12 residues. The authors' processing: ImmunoSEQ yielded junction-only sequences lacking quality scores, so filtering differed. Clones were read by immunoSEQ multiplex PCR, and TCRdb kept only the in-frame ones, dropping some. Clone size and V and J calls were adopted from that table, with D and trimming inferred from the DNA. The top ten hold 0.85% to 1.2% of the sample, which has some 2,000,000 clones, approximately 94% seen once. Terminally differentiated effector memory CD45RA+ cells were excluded from the naive CD8 cells, which were CD45RO-negative and positively selected for CCR7.

V usage is TRBV6-1 and J usage is TRBJ1-5; D unresolved. Sequenced sample: naive CD8+ T cells sorted from blood. This TCR derives from a man aged 18 to 35 in good health. Here the CDR3 reads CASSEGSQPQHF. In nucleotides, the CDR3 is TGTGCCAGCAGTGAGGGTAGTCAGCCCCAGCATTTT.